The source of this TCR beta chain is a study of blood T cell repertoires in COVID-19. The germline V and J ends were trimmed by 2 bases and 5 bases, with 12 bases remaining between them. The CDR3 length is 15 residues. Germline V lookup: CDR1 SNHLY, CDR2 FYNNEI. Some clones are missing from TCRdb's copy, which holds only in-frame ones; the method was immunoSEQ multiplex PCR. The table has about 430,000 clones, over 75% seen once. Participants' reported clinical history set cohort assignment. This receptor was obtained from a woman in her 30s with acute COVID-19. This sequence joins TRBV2 and TRBJ1-4, with unresolved D. Sequencing used PBMCs or T cells enriched from blood (not recorded which). The CDR3 bases are TGTGCCAGCAGTGAAAGGAGGGCCCCAAATGAAAAACTGTTTTTT. Amino acid sequence: CASSERRAPNEKLFF. The full variable domain, completed using reference TRBV2 and TRBJ1-4, is EPEVTQTPSHQVTQMGQEVILRCVPISNHLYFYWYRQILGQKVEFLVSFYNNEISEKSEIFDDQFSVERPDGSNFTLKIRSTKLEDSAMYFCASSERRAPNEKLFFGSGTQLSVL.